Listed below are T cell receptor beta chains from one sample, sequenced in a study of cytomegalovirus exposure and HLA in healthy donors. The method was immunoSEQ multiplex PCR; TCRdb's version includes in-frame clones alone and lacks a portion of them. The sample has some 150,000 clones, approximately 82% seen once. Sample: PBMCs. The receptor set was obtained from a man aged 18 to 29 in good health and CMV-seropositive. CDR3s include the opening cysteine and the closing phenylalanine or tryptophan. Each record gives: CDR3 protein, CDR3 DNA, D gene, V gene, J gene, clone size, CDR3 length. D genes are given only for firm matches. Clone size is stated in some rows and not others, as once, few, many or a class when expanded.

CDR3 protein: CASSLTGGSGSTEAFF
CDR3 DNA: TGTGCCAGCAGCTTGACAGGGGGCTCGGGCAGCACTGAAGCTTTCTTT
D gene: TRBD1
V gene: TRBV5-8
J gene: TRBJ1-1
clone size: .
CDR3 length: 16

CDR3 protein: CASTPAQGRGQPQHF
CDR3 DNA: TGTGCCAGCACCCCTGCCCAAGGCCGCGGCCAGCCCCAGCATTTT
D gene: .
V gene: TRBV28
J gene: TRBJ1-5
clone size: once
CDR3 length: 15

CDR3 protein: CASSLGQGLSTEAFF
CDR3 DNA: TGTGCCAGCAGCTTAGGACAGGGGTTGAGCACTGAAGCTTTCTTT
D gene: TRBD1
V gene: TRBV7-6
J gene: TRBJ1-1
clone size: .
CDR3 length: 15

CDR3 protein: CASSLKGAKGNTIYF
CDR3 DNA: TGTGCCAGCAGCTTGAAGGGGGCGAAAGGAAACACCATATATTTT
D gene: TRBD1
V gene: TRBV13
J gene: TRBJ1-3
clone size: .
CDR3 length: 15

CDR3 protein: CASSSGQGDEKLFF
CDR3 DNA: TGCGCCAGCAGCTCGGGACAGGGGGATGAAAAACTGTTTTTT
D gene: TRBD1
V gene: TRBV5-1
J gene: TRBJ1-4
clone size: .
CDR3 length: 14

CDR3 protein: CASSIAGGRAEAFF
CDR3 DNA: TGTGCCAGTAGTATAGCGGGGGGAAGGGCTGAAGCTTTCTTT
D gene: .
V gene: TRBV19
J gene: TRBJ1-1
clone size: .
CDR3 length: 14

CDR3 protein: CASSFPDGEWDTEAFF
CDR3 DNA: TGTGCCAGCAGCTTTCCCGACGGGGAGTGGGACACTGAAGCTTTCTTT
D gene: .
V gene: TRBV7-9
J gene: TRBJ1-1
clone size: .
CDR3 length: 16

CDR3 protein: CASSPHRETLQETQYF
CDR3 DNA: TGTGCCAGCAGTCCCCACAGGGAGACCCTCCAAGAGACCCAGTACTTC
D gene: .
V gene: TRBV27
J gene: TRBJ2-5
clone size: .
CDR3 length: 16

CDR3 protein: CASSQVEAGAPYNEQFF
CDR3 DNA: TGCGCCAGTAGCCAAGTGGAAGCGGGAGCCCCCTACAATGAGCAGTTCTTC
D gene: TRBD2
V gene: TRBV4-1
J gene: TRBJ2-1
clone size: .
CDR3 length: 17

CDR3 protein: CAIRSGTDNTDTQYF
CDR3 DNA: TGTGCCATCAGGTCCGGGACAGATAACACAGATACGCAGTATTTT
D gene: TRBD1
V gene: TRBV10-3
J gene: TRBJ2-3
clone size: .
CDR3 length: 15

CDR3 protein: CASSFREGQPQHF
CDR3 DNA: TGTGCCAGTAGTTTCCGGGAGGGTCAGCCCCAGCATTTT
D gene: .
V gene: TRBV19
J gene: TRBJ1-5
clone size: .
CDR3 length: 13

CDR3 protein: CASTLSGGGYEQYF
CDR3 DNA: TGTGCCAGCACCCTGAGTGGGGGCGGCTACGAGCAGTACTTC
D gene: .
V gene: TRBV5-4
J gene: TRBJ2-7
clone size: .
CDR3 length: 14

CDR3 protein: CASSRNPTGGGQPQHF
CDR3 DNA: TGTGCCAGTAGTAGAAACCCTACAGGGGGCGGTCAGCCCCAGCATTTT
D gene: TRBD1
V gene: TRBV19
J gene: TRBJ1-5
clone size: .
CDR3 length: 16

CDR3 protein: CASSSPPKEGSITPGTTDTQYF
CDR3 DNA: TGTGCCAGCAGCTCTCCCCCAAAAGAGGGCTCTATTACCCCCGGAACCACAGATACGCAGTATTTT
D gene: .
V gene: TRBV7-8
J gene: TRBJ2-3
clone size: .
CDR3 length: 22

CDR3 protein: CASSQGGSTDTQYF
CDR3 DNA: TGTGCCAGCAGCCAGGGGGGAAGCACAGATACGCAGTATTTT
D gene: .
V gene: TRBV7-3
J gene: TRBJ2-3
clone size: .
CDR3 length: 14

CDR3 protein: CASSLTSGPYNEQFF
CDR3 DNA: TGTGCCAGCAGTTTAACTAGCGGACCATACAATGAGCAGTTCTTC
D gene: TRBD2
V gene: TRBV6-5
J gene: TRBJ2-1
clone size: few
CDR3 length: 15

CDR3 protein: CSAGTGGEKLFF
CDR3 DNA: TGCAGCGCAGGGACAGGGGGCGAAAAACTGTTTTTT
D gene: TRBD1
V gene: TRBV29-1
J gene: TRBJ1-4
clone size: .
CDR3 length: 12

CDR3 protein: CASSPPEGQLLDNEQFF
CDR3 DNA: TGTGCCAGCAGCCCGCCCGAGGGACAACTCTTAGACAATGAGCAGTTCTTC
D gene: .
V gene: TRBV5-4
J gene: TRBJ2-1
clone size: .
CDR3 length: 17

CDR3 protein: CAITGQGFTGANVLTF
CDR3 DNA: TGTGCCATCACCGGACAGGGATTCACTGGGGCCAACGTCCTGACTTTC
D gene: TRBD1
V gene: TRBV7-9
J gene: TRBJ2-6
clone size: .
CDR3 length: 16

CDR3 protein: CASSFVLDEQFF
CDR3 DNA: TGTGCCAGCAGTTTCGTACTAGATGAGCAGTTCTTC
D gene: .
V gene: TRBV28
J gene: TRBJ2-1
clone size: .
CDR3 length: 12

CDR3 protein: CASSRLEATDTQYF
CDR3 DNA: TGTGCCAGCAGCCGACTAGAGGCTACAGATACGCAGTATTTT
D gene: .
V gene: TRBV5-8
J gene: TRBJ2-3
clone size: few
CDR3 length: 14

CDR3 protein: CASSGRDRVGTEAFF
CDR3 DNA: TGTGCCAGCAGCGGGAGGGACAGGGTCGGCACTGAAGCTTTCTTT
D gene: TRBD1
V gene: TRBV28
J gene: TRBJ1-1
clone size: .
CDR3 length: 15

CDR3 protein: CASSGPDRGQETQYF
CDR3 DNA: TGTGCCAGCAGCGGGCCAGACAGGGGGCAAGAGACCCAGTACTTC
D gene: TRBD1
V gene: TRBV6-1
J gene: TRBJ2-5
clone size: .
CDR3 length: 15

CDR3 protein: CASRHRDRPGEQYF
CDR3 DNA: TGTGCCAGCAGGCACCGGGACAGACCTGGCGAGCAGTACTTC
D gene: TRBD1
V gene: TRBV6-5
J gene: TRBJ2-7
clone size: .
CDR3 length: 14

CDR3 protein: CASSFGTGAVSPLHF
CDR3 DNA: TGTGCCAGCAGCTTCGGAACAGGGGCCGTTTCACCCCTCCACTTT
D gene: TRBD1
V gene: TRBV5-6
J gene: TRBJ1-6
clone size: .
CDR3 length: 15

CDR3 protein: CASSFPRARIYEQYF
CDR3 DNA: TGTGCCAGCAGTTTCCCCAGGGCGCGAATCTACGAGCAGTACTTC
D gene: .
V gene: TRBV27
J gene: TRBJ2-7
clone size: .
CDR3 length: 15

CDR3 protein: CASSLYLETEAFF
CDR3 DNA: TGTGCCAGCAGTCTATACCTGGAGACTGAAGCTTTCTTT
D gene: .
V gene: TRBV27
J gene: TRBJ1-1
clone size: .
CDR3 length: 13

CDR3 protein: CAWSHPWGDEQYF
CDR3 DNA: TGTGCCTGGAGTCACCCGTGGGGGGACGAGCAGTACTTC
D gene: .
V gene: TRBV30
J gene: TRBJ2-7
clone size: .
CDR3 length: 13

CDR3 protein: CASSPGAGLYNYGYTF
CDR3 DNA: TGTGCCAGCAGCCCGGGAGCGGGGCTATACAACTATGGCTACACCTTC
D gene: .
V gene: TRBV9
J gene: TRBJ1-2
clone size: .
CDR3 length: 16

CDR3 protein: CASRNGQLNTEAFF
CDR3 DNA: TGTGCCAGCAGAAATGGACAGTTGAACACTGAAGCTTTCTTT
D gene: .
V gene: TRBV6-6
J gene: TRBJ1-1
clone size: .
CDR3 length: 14

CDR3 protein: CASSYRTGGLADTQYF
CDR3 DNA: TGTGCCAGCAGTTACAGGACAGGGGGCTTGGCAGATACGCAGTATTTT
D gene: TRBD1
V gene: TRBV28
J gene: TRBJ2-3
clone size: .
CDR3 length: 16

CDR3 protein: CASSFGPLPGAEKLFF
CDR3 DNA: TGTGCCAGCAGTTTTGGTCCCCTCCCGGGTGCCGAAAAACTGTTTTTT
D gene: .
V gene: TRBV27
J gene: TRBJ1-4
clone size: .
CDR3 length: 16

CDR3 protein: CASRLQGLSYEQYF
CDR3 DNA: TGTGCCAGCCGACTTCAGGGGCTCTCCTACGAGCAGTACTTC
D gene: .
V gene: TRBV28
J gene: TRBJ2-7
clone size: once
CDR3 length: 14

CDR3 protein: CASSPRDGYYEQYF
CDR3 DNA: TGTGCCAGCAGCCCGCGGGACGGTTACTACGAGCAGTACTTC
D gene: .
V gene: TRBV11-3
J gene: TRBJ2-7
clone size: .
CDR3 length: 14

CDR3 protein: CASSEGPGQYNEQFF
CDR3 DNA: TGTGCCAGCAGTGAAGGCCCAGGGCAGTACAATGAGCAGTTCTTC
D gene: .
V gene: TRBV6-1
J gene: TRBJ2-1
clone size: .
CDR3 length: 15

CDR3 protein: CASSPLKRLAETQYF
CDR3 DNA: TGTGCCAGCTCACCCCTAAAGAGACTAGCAGAGACCCAGTACTTC
D gene: TRBD2
V gene: TRBV18
J gene: TRBJ2-5
clone size: .
CDR3 length: 15